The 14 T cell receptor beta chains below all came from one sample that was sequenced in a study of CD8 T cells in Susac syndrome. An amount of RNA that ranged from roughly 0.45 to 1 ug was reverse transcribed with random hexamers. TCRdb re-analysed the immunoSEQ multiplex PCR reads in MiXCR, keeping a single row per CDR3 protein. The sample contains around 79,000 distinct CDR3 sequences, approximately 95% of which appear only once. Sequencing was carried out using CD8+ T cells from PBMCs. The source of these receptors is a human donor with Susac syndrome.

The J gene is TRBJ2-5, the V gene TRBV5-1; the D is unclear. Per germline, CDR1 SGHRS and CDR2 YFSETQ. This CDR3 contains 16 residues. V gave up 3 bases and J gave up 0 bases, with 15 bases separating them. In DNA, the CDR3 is TGCGCCAGCAGCTCGCCTGGTGGAACGTACCAAGAGACCCAGTACTTC. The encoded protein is CASSSPGGTYQETQYF.

CDR3 sequence reads: CATGDRLYEQYF. In nucleotides, the CDR3 is TGTGCCACCGGGGACAGACTCTACGAGCAGTACTTC. This chain uses TRBV2 with TRBJ2-7; TRBD1 aligns across 7 bases. The ends lost 10 bases at V and 3 bases at J; junction bases unmatched: 6. The CDR3 is 12 residues long. CDR1 and CDR2 (germline): SNHLY, FYNNEI.

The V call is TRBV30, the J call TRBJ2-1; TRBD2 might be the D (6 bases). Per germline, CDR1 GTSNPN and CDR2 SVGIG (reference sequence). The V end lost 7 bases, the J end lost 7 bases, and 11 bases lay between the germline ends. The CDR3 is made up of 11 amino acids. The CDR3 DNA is TGTGCCTTGGAGGAGGGTAATGAGCAGTTCTTC. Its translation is CALEEGNEQFF. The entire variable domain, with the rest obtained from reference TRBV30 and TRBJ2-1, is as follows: SQTIHQWPATLVQPVGSPLSLECTVEGTSNPNLYWYRQAAGRGLQLLFYSVGIGQISSEVPQNLSASRPQDRQFILSSKKLLLSDSGFYLCALEEGNEQFFGPGTRLTVL.

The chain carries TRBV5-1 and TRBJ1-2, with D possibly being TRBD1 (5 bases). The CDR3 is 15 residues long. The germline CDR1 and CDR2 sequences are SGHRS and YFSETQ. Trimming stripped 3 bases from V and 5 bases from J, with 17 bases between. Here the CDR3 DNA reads TGCGCCAGCAGCTCCGAGAGGGGCAATCGGTATGGCTACACCTTC. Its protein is CASSSERGNRYGYTF.

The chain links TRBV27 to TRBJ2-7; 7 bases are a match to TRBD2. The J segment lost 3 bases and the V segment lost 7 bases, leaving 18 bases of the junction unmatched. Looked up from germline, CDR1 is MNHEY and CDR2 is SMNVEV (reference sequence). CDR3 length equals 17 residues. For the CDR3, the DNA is TGTGCCAGCATCGAGCGGGGACCCCGGGGGGATTACTACGAGCAGTACTTC. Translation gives CASIERGPRGDYYEQYF.

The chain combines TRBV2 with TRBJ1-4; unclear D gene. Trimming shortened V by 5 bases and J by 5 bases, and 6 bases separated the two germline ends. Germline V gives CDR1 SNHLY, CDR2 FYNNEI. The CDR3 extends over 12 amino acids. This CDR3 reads CASSQQNEKLFF. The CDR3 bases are TGTGCCAGCAGTCAACAAAATGAAAAACTGTTTTTT.

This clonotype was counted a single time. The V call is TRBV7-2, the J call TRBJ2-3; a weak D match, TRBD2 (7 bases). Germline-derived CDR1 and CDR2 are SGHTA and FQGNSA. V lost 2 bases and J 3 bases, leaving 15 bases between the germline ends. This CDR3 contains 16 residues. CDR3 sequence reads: CASSLFGGGATDTQYF. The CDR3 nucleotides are TGTGCCAGCAGCTTATTCGGTGGGGGGGCTACAGATACGCAGTATTTT.

CDR3 sequence: CSARPRGAGGTYEQYF. DNA for the CDR3: TGCAGTGCTCGCCCCCGGGGAGCGGGGGGAACCTACGAGCAGTACTTC. This chain joins TRBV20-1 and TRBJ2-7; 9 bases fit TRBD2. Germline V CDR1 and CDR2: DFQATT, SNEGSKA (reference sequence). With 5 bases clipped from V and 2 bases from J, the junction kept 13 bases outside the gene matches. This CDR3 contains 16 residues.

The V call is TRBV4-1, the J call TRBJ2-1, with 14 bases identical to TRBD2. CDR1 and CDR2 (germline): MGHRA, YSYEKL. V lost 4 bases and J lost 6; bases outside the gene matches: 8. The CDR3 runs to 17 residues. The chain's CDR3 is CASSRIPTSGGANEQFF. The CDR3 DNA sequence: TGCGCCAGCAGCCGAATCCCGACTAGCGGGGGGGCCAATGAGCAGTTCTTC.

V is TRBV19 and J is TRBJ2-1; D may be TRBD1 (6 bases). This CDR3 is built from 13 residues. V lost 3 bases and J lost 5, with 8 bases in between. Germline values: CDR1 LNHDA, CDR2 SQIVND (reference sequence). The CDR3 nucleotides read TGTGCCAGTAGTATCCAGGGGCACAATGAGCAGTTCTTC. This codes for CASSIQGHNEQFF.

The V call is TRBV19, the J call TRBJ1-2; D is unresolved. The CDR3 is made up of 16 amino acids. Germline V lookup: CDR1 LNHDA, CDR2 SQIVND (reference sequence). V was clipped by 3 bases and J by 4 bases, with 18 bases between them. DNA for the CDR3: TGTGCCAGTAGTATTCCGAATTCGGCATTCGTCTATGGCTACACCTTC. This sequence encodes CASSIPNSAFVYGYTF. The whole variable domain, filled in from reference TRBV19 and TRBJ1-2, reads DGGITQSPKYLFRKEGQNVTLSCEQNLNHDAMYWYRQDPGQGLRLIYYSQIVNDFQKGDIAEGYSVSREKKESFPLTVTSAQKNPTAFYLCASSIPNSAFVYGYTFGSGTRLTVV.

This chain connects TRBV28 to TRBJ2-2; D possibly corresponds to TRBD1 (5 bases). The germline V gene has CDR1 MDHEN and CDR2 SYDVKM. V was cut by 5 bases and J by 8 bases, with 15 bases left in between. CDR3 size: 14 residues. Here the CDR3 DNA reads TGTGCCAGCAGTCCCCGGCCCAGGGCTGGGGAGCTGTTTTTT. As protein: CASSPRPRAGELFF.

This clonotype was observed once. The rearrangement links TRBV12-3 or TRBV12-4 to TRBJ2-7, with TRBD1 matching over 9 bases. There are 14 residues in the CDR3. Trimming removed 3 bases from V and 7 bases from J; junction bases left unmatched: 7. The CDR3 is CASSFPGQGREQYF. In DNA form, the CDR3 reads TGTGCCAGCAGTTTCCCGGGACAGGGTAGGGAGCAGTACTTC.

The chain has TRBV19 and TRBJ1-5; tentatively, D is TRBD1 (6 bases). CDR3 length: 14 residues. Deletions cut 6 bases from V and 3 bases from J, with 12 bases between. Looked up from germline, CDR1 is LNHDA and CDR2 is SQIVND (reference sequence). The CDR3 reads CASSPDRFNQPQHF. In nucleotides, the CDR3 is TGTGCCAGTAGCCCCGACAGGTTCAATCAGCCCCAGCATTTT.